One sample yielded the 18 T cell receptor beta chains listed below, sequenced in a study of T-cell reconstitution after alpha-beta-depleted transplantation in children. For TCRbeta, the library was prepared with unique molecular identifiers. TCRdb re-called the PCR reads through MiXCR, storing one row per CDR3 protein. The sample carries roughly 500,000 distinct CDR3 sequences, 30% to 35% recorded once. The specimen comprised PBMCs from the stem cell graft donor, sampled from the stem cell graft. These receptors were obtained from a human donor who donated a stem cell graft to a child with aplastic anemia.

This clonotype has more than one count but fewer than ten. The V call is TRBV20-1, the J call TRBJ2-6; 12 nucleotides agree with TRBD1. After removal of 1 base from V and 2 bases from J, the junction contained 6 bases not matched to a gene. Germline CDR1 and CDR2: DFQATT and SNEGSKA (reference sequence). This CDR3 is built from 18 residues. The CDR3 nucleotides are TGCAGTGCTAGAGTTGGGACAGGGGGCGCGGCTGGGGCCAACGTCCTGACTTTC. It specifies CSARVGTGGAAGANVLTF.

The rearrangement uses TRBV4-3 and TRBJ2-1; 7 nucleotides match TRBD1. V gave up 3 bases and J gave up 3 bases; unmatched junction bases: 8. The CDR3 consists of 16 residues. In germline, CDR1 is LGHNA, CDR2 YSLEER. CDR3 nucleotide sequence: TGCGCCAGCAGCCACGTCGACAGGGTTTGCTACAATGAGCAGTTCTTC. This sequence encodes CASSHVDRVCYNEQFF.

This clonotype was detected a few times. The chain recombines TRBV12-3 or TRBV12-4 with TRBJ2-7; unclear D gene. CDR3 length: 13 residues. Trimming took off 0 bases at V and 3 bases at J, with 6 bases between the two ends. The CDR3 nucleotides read TGTGCCAGCAGTTTAGCCAACCACTACGAGCAGTACGTC. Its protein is CASSLANHYEQYV.

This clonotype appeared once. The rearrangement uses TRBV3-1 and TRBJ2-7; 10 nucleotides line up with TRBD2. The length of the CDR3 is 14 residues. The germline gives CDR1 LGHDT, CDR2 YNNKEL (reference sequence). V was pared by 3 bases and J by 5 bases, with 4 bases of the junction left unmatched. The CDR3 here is CASSQSLAGDEQYV. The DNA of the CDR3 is TGTGCCAGCAGCCAGTCGCTAGCGGGAGACGAGCAGTACGTC.

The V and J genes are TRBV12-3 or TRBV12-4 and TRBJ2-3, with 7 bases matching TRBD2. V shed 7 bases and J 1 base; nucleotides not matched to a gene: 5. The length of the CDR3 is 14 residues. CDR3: CASTGGGRTDTQYF. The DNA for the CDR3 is TGTGCCAGCACGGGGGGAGGGCGCACAGATACGCAGTATTTT.

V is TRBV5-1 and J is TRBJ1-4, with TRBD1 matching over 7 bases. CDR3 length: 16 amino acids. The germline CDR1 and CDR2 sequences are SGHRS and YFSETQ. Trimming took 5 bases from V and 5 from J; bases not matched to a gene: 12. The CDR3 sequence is CASSPGMGQRNEKLFF. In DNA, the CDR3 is TGCGCCAGCAGTCCTGGCATGGGACAGCGAAATGAAAAACTGTTTTTT.

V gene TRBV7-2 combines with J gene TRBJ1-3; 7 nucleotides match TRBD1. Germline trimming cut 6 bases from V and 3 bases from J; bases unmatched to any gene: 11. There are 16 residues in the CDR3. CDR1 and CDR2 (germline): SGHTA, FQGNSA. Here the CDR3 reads CASRRADRALGNTIYF. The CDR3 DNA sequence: TGTGCCAGCAGACGAGCCGACAGGGCCCTTGGAAACACCATATATTTT.

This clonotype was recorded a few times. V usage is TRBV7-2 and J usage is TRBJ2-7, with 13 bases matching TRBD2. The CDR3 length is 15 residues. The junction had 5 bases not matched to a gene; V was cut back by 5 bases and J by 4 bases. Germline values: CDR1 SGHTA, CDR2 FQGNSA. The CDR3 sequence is CASSEGLAGVYEQYF. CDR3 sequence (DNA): TGTGCCAGCAGCGAAGGACTAGCGGGAGTATACGAGCAGTACTTC.

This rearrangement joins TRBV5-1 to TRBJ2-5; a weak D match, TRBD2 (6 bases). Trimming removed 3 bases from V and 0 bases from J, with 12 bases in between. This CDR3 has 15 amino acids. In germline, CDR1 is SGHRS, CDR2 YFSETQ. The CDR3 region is CASSSGTGYQETQYF. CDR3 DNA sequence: TGCGCCAGCAGCTCTGGGACTGGCTACCAAGAGACCCAGTACTTC.

The CDR3, as DNA: TGTGCCAGCAGTTATCCAGGGGGCAATGAGCAGTTCTTC. It encodes CASSYPGGNEQFF. J is TRBJ2-1 and V is TRBV27, with 7 bases that match TRBD1. The germline V gene encodes CDR1 MNHEY and CDR2 SMNVEV (reference sequence). V lost 4 bases, J lost 6 bases, and 3 bases stayed unmatched. The CDR3 runs to 13 residues.

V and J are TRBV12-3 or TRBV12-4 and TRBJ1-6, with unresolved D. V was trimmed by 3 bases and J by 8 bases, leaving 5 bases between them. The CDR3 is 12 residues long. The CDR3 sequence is CASSFGHSPLHF. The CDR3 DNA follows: TGTGCCAGCAGTTTTGGGCATTCACCCCTCCACTTT.

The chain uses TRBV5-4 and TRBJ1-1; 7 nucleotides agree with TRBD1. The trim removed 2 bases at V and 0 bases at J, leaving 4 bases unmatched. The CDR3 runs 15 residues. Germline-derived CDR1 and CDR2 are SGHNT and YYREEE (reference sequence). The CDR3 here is CASSLTGALNTEAFF. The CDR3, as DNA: TGTGCCAGCAGCTTAACAGGGGCGTTGAACACTGAAGCTTTCTTT.

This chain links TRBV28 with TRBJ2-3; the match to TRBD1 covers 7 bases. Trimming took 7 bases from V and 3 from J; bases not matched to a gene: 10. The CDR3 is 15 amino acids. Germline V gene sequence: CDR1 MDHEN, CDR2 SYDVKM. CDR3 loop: CASTHRGRGTDTQYF. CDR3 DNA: TGTGCCAGCACCCATAGGGGGCGAGGGACAGATACGCAGTATTTT. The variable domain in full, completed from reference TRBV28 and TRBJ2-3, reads DVKVTQSSRYLVKRTGEKVFLECVQDMDHENMFWYRQDPGLGLRLIYFSYDVKMKEKGDIPEGYSVSREKKERFSLILESASTNQTSMYLCASTHRGRGTDTQYFGPGTRLTVL.

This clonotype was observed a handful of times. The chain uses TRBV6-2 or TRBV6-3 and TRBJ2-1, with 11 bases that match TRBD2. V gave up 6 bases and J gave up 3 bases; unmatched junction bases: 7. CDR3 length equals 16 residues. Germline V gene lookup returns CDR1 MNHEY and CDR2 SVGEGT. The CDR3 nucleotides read TGTGCCAGCAGCCCGAAGACTAGCGGGGACTACAATGAGCAGTTCTTC. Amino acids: CASSPKTSGDYNEQFF.

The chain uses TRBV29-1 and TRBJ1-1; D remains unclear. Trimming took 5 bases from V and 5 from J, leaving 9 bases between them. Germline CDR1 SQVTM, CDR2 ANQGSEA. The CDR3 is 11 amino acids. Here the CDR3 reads CSVNQLTEAFF. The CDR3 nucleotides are TGCAGCGTTAATCAACTGACTGAAGCTTTCTTT.

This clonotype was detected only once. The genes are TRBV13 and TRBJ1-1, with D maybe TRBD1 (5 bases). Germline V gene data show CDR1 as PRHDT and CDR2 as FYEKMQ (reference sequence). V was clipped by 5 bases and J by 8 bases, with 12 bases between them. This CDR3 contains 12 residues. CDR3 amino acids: CASSPQGVEAFF. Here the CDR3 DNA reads TGTGCCAGCAGCCCGCAGGGTGTAGAAGCTTTCTTT.

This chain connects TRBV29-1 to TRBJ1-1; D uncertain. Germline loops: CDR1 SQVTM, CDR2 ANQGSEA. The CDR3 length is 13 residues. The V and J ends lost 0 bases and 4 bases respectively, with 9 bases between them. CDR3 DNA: TGCAGCGTTGAAGAGCCACGGCTCACTGAAGCTTTCTTT. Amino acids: CSVEEPRLTEAFF.

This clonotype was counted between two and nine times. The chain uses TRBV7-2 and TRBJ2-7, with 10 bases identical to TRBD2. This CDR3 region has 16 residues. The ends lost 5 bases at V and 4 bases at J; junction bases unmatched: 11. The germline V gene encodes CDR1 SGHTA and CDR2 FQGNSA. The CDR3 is CASSPRAGGLSYEQYF. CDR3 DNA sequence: TGTGCCAGCAGCCCCAGAGCGGGAGGGCTTTCGTACGAGCAGTACTTC.